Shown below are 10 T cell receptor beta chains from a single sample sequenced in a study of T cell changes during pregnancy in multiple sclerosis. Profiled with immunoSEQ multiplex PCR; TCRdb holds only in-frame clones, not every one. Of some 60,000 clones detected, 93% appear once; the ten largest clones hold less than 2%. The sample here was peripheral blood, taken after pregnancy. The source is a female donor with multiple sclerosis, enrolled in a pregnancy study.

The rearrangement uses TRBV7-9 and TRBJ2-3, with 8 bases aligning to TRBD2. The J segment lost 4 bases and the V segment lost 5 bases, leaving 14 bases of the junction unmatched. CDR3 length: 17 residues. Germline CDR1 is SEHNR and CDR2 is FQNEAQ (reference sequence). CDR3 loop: CASSPPLAREVADTQYF. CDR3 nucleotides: TGTGCCAGCAGCCCCCCCCTCGCGCGGGAGGTTGCAGATACGCAGTATTTT.

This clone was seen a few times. The CDR3: CSANDTPGAFF. The CDR3 DNA reads as TGCAGTGCTAATGACACCCCTGGAGCTTTCTTT. The rearrangement links TRBV20-1 to TRBJ1-1; no clear D. The length of the CDR3 is 11 residues. Trimming took off 4 bases at V and 10 bases at J, with 13 bases between the two ends. Germline V gene sequence: CDR1 DFQATT, CDR2 SNEGSKA (reference sequence).

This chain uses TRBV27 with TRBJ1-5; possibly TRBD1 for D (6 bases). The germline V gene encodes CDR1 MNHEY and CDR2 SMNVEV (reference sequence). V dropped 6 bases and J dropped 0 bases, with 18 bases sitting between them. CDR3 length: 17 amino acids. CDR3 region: CASRDGGAANSNQPQHF. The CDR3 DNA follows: TGTGCCAGCAGAGATGGGGGGGCAGCAAATAGCAATCAGCCCCAGCATTTT.

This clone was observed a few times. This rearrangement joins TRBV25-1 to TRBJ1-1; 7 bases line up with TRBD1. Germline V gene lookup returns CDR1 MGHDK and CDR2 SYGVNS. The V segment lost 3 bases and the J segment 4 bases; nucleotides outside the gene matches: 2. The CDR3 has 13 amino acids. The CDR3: CASSERGLTEAFF. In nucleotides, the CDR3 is TGTGCCAGCAGTGAGAGGGGGCTCACTGAAGCTTTCTTT.

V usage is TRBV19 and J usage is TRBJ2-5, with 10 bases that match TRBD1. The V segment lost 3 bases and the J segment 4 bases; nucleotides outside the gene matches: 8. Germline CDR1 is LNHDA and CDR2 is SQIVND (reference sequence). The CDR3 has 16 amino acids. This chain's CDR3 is CASSIPGQGVGETQYF. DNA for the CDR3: TGTGCCAGTAGTATCCCCGGACAGGGGGTTGGAGAGACCCAGTACTTC.

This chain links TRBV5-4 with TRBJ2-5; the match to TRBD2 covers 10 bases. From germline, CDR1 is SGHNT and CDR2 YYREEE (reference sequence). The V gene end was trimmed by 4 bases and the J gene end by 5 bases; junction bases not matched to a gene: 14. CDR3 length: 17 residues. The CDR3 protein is CASSPGGLAGAGETQYF. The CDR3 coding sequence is TGTGCCAGCAGCCCGGGGGGTCTAGCGGGAGCGGGGGAGACCCAGTACTTC.

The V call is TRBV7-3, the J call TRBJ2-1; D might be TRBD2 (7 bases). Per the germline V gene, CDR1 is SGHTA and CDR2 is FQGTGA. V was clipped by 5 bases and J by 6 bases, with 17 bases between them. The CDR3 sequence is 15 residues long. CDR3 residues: CASSGRGEIGNEQFF. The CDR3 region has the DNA TGTGCCAGCAGCGGGAGGGGGGAGATCGGCAATGAGCAGTTCTTC.

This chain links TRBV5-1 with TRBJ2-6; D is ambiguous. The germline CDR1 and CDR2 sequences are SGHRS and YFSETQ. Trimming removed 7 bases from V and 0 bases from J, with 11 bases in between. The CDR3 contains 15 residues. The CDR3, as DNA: TGCGCCAGCTCCCCTGCCAGCTCTGGGGCCAACGTCCTGACTTTC. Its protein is CASSPASSGANVLTF.

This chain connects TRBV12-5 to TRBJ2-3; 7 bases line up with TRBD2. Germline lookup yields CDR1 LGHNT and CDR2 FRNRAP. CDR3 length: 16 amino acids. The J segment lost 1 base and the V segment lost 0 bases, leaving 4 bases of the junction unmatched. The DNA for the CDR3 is TGTGCTAGTGGTTTGGTTTGGGAGGGCGGCACAGATACGCAGTATTTT. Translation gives CASGLVWEGGTDTQYF.

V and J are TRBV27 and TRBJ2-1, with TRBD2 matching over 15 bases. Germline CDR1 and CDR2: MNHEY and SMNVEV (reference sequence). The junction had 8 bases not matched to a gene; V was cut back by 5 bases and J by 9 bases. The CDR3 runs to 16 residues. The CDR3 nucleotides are TGTGCCAGCAGTATCGGACTAGCGGGAGGGCCGGGTGAGCAGTTCTTC. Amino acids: CASSIGLAGGPGEQFF.